The clone carrying this TCR beta chain was recorded many times. The antigen remains unidentified. The data were taken from a study of response to subunit inactivated influenza vaccine. General study findings and limits: Seasonal influenza vaccination, on each occasion, was suggested by the authors to recruit few new T cells.

The CDR3 consists of 15 residues. After removal of 2 bases from V and 5 bases from J, the junction contained 5 bases not matched to a gene. TCRdb re-analysed the RT-PCR reads in MiXCR, keeping a single row per CDR3 protein. This table holds about 500,000 distinct CDR3 sequences, approximately 15% found once. V gene TRBV12-3 or TRBV12-4 combines with J gene TRBJ2-3, with 9 positions matching TRBD2. The specimen comprised CD4+ T cells sorted from PBMCs, sampled about 24 months after vaccination. The origin of this receptor is a man aged 50 to 69 who received an inactivated influenza vaccine. For the CDR3, the DNA is TGTGCCAGCAGTTTATCTAGCGGGGTTGTAGATACGCAGTATTTT. Residues: CASSLSSGVVDTQYF.